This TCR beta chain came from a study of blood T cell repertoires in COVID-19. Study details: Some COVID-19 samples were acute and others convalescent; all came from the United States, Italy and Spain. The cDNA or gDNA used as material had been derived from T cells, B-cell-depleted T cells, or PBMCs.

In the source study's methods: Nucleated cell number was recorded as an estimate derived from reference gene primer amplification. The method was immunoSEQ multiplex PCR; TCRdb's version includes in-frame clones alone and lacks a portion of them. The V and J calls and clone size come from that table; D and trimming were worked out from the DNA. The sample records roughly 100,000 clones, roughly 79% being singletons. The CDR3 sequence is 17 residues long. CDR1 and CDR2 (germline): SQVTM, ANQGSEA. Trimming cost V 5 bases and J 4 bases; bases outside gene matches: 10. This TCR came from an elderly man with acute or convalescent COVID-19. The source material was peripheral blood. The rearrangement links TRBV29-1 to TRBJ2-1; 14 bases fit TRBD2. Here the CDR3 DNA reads TGCAGCGTTAACGGACTAGCGGGAGGCCAAAAATACAATGAGCAGTTCTTC. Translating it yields CSVNGLAGGQKYNEQFF.